This T cell receptor beta chain is from a study of blood T cell repertoires in COVID-19. Study-level background: Material from acute and convalescent COVID-19 was sourced from the United States, Italy and Spain. T cells, B-cell-depleted T cells, or PBMCs supplied cDNA or gDNA.

Clones were read by immunoSEQ multiplex PCR, and TCRdb kept only the in-frame ones, dropping some. The table includes approximately 170,000 clones, around 87% detected once. The CDR3 covers 17 residues. The V and J ends lost 4 bases and 4 bases, in that order; junction bases with no gene match: 11. Looked up from germline, CDR1 is SGHNT and CDR2 is YYREEE (reference sequence). The sequencing input was peripheral blood. The genes are TRBV5-4 and TRBJ1-2; TRBD1 matches at 12 bases. This clonotype was obtained from a woman older than 75 in a cohort sampled during active or convalescent COVID-19. CDR3 nucleotide sequence: TGTGCCAGCAGCCTGGGGACAGGGGGCGCCGGGATCTATGGCTACACCTTC. Encoded protein: CASSLGTGGAGIYGYTF.